The T cell receptor (beta chain) described here comes from a study of blood T cells in healthy people across ages. Study conclusions and caveats: Older age went with lower TCR beta diversity per million T cells, in a roughly linear way.

A second PCR of 7 to 11 cycles used a sample-barcoded 5' primer and a J-beta primer mix. One entry per CDR3 protein results from TCRdb running MiXCR on the 5' RACE reads. The data hold roughly 570,000 distinct CDR3 sequences, with 27% observed a single time. At least ten counts were recorded for this clonotype. Antigen unknown. The germline V gene encodes CDR1 DFQATT and CDR2 SNEGSKA (reference sequence). This CDR3 has 14 amino acids. The ends lost 0 bases at V and 1 base at J; junction bases unmatched: 3. Isolated PBMCs totaled at least 6 million in each sample. The sample comprised blood. The sequence derives from a woman in her 70s in good health. The chain joins TRBV20-1 to TRBJ2-7; 7 bases map to TRBD1. Written as DNA, the CDR3 is TGCAGTGCTAGAGATCTGGACAGGTCCTACGAGCAGTACTTC. Translating gives CSARDLDRSYEQYF.